The clone carrying this TCR beta chain occurred a few times. No antigen is known for it. These data come from a study of T-cell reconstitution after alpha-beta-depleted transplantation in children. The CDR3 contains 15 residues. The V gene's germline CDR1 is SGHVS and CDR2 FNYEAQ. V shed 3 bases and J shed 7 bases, with 18 bases lying between them. Study-level results: The high TCRbeta diversity at day 60 in some patients came from surviving recipient T cells and thymic progenitors. The authors attributed T-cell counts and diversity one year after transplant mostly to newly produced T cells. Several hundred expanded graft clones reportedly were the source of alpha-beta T cells about two months after transplant.

The library targeted TCRbeta and was prepared with unique molecular identifiers. TCRdb fed the PCR reads into MiXCR, producing one record per CDR3 protein. This table holds hundreds of thousands of distinct CDR3 sequences, around 12% found once. The J gene is TRBJ1-2, the V gene TRBV7-6; possible D gene TRBD1, 5 bases. The sequenced sample was PBMCs, obtained before TCRalphabeta/CD19-depleted stem cell transplant. The receptor comes from a girl aged 2-10 years with congenital amegakaryocytic thrombocytopenia, due to receive a stem cell transplant. This CDR3 reads CASSLESGGTGGYTF. In DNA form, the CDR3 reads TGTGCCAGCAGCTTGGAATCCGGGGGGACGGGTGGCTACACCTTC. The full variable domain, rest sourced from reference TRBV7-6 and TRBJ1-2, is GAGVSQSPRYKVTKRGQDVALRCDPISGHVSLYWYRQALGQGPEFLTYFNYEAQQDKSGLPNDRFSAERPEGSISTLTIQRTEQRDSAMYRCASSLESGGTGGYTFGSGTRLTVV.